These 10 T cell receptor beta chains came from one sample sequenced in a study of blood T cell repertoires in COVID-19 (dated by TCRdb to the early 2020s). Libraries came from the immunoSEQ multiplex PCR assay. In its TCRdb copy, this immuneACCESS table keeps in-frame sequences only and misses some clones. Where compared with another copy, unresolved V genes explain less than half of these, and the others have no known cause. This sample holds 300,000 to 400,000 clones; 87% were observed only once. About 6.9% of the sample comes from the top ten. The specimen sequenced was peripheral blood. The receptors were gathered from a woman aged 50 to 65 with COVID-19, enrolled during active disease.

The CDR3 region has the DNA TGTGCCAGCAGCTTGACTAGGAATGAGCAGTTCTTC. Protein product: CASSLTRNEQFF. The chain has TRBV5-4 and TRBJ2-1; perhaps TRBD2 as D (5 bases). Germline CDR1 SGHNT, CDR2 YYREEE (reference sequence). The V end lost 1 base, the J end lost 7 bases, and 6 bases lay between the germline ends. This CDR3 contains 12 residues.

This sequence joins TRBV7-9 and TRBJ1-1; the D is unclear. Germline CDR1 is SEHNR and CDR2 is FQNEAQ (reference sequence). Trimming took off 2 bases at V and 6 bases at J, with 4 bases between the two ends. The CDR3 consists of 11 residues. The CDR3 here is CASSLSSEAFF. CDR3 DNA: TGTGCCAGCAGCTTATCTTCTGAAGCTTTCTTT.

A single count supports this clone. This chain uses TRBV10-3 with TRBJ2-3; 10 bases match TRBD2. CDR3 length: 14 residues. J was trimmed by 3 bases and V by 9 bases; bases with no gene match: 6. CDR1 ENHRY and CDR2 SYGVKD come from the germline V gene. As DNA, the CDR3 is TGTGCCATAGAAGCGGGAGGGCCTACAGATACGCAGTATTTT. Amino acids: CAIEAGGPTDTQYF.

The rearrangement uses TRBV7-2 and TRBJ2-7, with TRBD1 matching over 7 bases. CDR1 SGHTA and CDR2 FQGNSA come from the germline V gene. V trimming: 5 bases; J trimming: 3 bases; junction bases outside the gene matches: 10. The CDR3 spans 15 residues. The CDR3 DNA sequence: TGTGCCAGCAGCATAACCCCGACAGGGAACTACGAGCAGTACTTC. This codes for CASSITPTGNYEQYF.

The sample holds a few counts of this clone. This chain uses TRBV9 with TRBJ2-1; 7 bases line up with TRBD1. Germline loops: CDR1 SGDLS, CDR2 YYNGEE. This CDR3 contains 15 residues. J was trimmed by 4 bases and V by 4 bases; bases with no gene match: 8. In DNA form, the CDR3 reads TGTGCCAGCAGCCGGGGACAGCTTGAATACAATGAGCAGTTCTTC. Protein product: CASSRGQLEYNEQFF.

This clone was recorded many times. The gene calls are TRBV5-8 and TRBJ1-2; no reliable D call. The CDR3 loop spans 12 amino acids. V was cut by 7 bases and J by 5 bases, with 12 bases left in between. Per germline, CDR1 SGHTS and CDR2 YDEGEE. The CDR3 nucleotides are TGTGCCAGCCGTGGGTGGAGTTATGGCTACACCTTC. Encoded protein: CASRGWSYGYTF.

The CDR3 DNA is TGTGCCAGCAGCTTAGGCGGGAGTAGTGATACGCAGTATTTT. Its protein is CASSLGGSSDTQYF. The chain joins TRBV11-3 to TRBJ2-3; TRBD2 agrees at 7 bases. Trimming cost V 1 base and J 6 bases; bases outside gene matches: 4. In germline, CDR1 is SGHNT, CDR2 YENEEA. There are 14 residues in the CDR3.

This chain uses TRBV19 with TRBJ2-1, with D possibly being TRBD2 (7 bases). Between the trimmed V and J ends, which lost 3 bases and 9 bases, there was a span of 18 bases. The CDR3 consists of 15 residues. CDR1 and CDR2 (germline): LNHDA, SQIVND (reference sequence). This CDR3 is CASSIGPGGPAEQFF. CDR3 nucleotides: TGTGCCAGTAGTATTGGACCCGGGGGGCCGGCTGAGCAGTTCTTC.

This clone was seen more than once but under ten times. The chain recombines TRBV6-5 with TRBJ1-5; D perhaps matches TRBD1 (5 bases). The CDR3 length is 15 residues. The germline V gene encodes CDR1 MNHEY and CDR2 SVGAGI. The V end lost 6 bases, the J end lost 8 bases, and 20 bases lay between the germline ends. CDR3 region: CASRLPGGWEEPQHF. For the CDR3, the DNA is TGTGCCAGCAGACTCCCTGGGGGGTGGGAAGAGCCCCAGCATTTT.

The gene calls are TRBV3-1 (or the pseudogene TRBV3-2) and TRBJ2-2; 7 positions agree with TRBD2. The CDR3 is 14 amino acids. Per germline, CDR1 LGHDT and CDR2 YNNKEL (reference sequence). The junction had 5 bases not matched to a gene; V was cut back by 4 bases and J by 6 bases. CDR3 residues: CASSPHRGAGELFF. CDR3 nucleotides: TGTGCCAGCAGCCCGCACCGGGGGGCCGGGGAGCTGTTTTTT.